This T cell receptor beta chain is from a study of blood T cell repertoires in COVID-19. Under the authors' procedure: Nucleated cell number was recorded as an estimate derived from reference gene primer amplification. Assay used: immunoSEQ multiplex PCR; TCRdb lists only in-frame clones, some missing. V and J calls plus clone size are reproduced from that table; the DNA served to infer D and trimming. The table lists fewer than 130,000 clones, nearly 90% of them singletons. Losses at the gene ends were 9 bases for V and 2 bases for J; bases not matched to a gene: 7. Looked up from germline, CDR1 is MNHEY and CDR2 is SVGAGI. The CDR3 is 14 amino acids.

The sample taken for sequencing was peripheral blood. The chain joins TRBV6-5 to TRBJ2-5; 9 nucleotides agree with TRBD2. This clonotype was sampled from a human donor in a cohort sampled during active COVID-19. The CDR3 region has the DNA TGTGCCAGTACCCTAGCGGGGTTACAAGAGACCCAGTACTTC. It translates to CASTLAGLQETQYF.